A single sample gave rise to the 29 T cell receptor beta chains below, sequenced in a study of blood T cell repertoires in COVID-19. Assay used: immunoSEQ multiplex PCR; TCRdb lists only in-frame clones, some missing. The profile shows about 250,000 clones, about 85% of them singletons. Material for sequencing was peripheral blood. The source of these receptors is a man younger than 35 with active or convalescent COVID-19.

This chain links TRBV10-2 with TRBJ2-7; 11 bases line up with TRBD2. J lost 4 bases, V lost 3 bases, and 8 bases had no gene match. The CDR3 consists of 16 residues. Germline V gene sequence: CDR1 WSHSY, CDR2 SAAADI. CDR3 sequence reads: CASSERVGTSGYEQYF. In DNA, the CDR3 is TGCGCCAGCAGTGAAAGGGTAGGGACTAGCGGTTACGAGCAGTACTTC.

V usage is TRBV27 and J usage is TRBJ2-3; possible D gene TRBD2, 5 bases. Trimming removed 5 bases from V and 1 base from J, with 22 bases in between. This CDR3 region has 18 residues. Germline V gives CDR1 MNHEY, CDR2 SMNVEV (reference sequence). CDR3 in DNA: TGTGCCAGCAGTCACCAGCGAGACGGACTCCATCGCACAGATACGCAGTATTTT. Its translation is CASSHQRDGLHRTDTQYF.

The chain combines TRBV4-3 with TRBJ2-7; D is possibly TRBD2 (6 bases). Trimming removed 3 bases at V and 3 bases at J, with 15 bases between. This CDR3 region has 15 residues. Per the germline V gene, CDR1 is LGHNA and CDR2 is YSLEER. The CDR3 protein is CASSQTGDLFYEQYF. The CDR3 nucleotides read TGCGCCAGCAGCCAGACCGGGGACTTGTTCTACGAGCAGTACTTC.

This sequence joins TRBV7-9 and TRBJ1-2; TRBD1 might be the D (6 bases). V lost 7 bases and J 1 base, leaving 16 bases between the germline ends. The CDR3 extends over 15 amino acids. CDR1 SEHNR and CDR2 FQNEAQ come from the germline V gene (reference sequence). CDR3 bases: TGTGCCAGCACCAGTTGGGACATCCTTAACTATGGCTACACCTTC. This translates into CASTSWDILNYGYTF.

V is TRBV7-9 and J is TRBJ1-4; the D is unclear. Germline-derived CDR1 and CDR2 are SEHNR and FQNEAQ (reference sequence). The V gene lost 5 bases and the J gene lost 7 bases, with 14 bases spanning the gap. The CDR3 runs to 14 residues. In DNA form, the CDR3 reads TGTGCCAGCAGCCCCCGGTCGGAGTCTGAAAAACTGTTTTTT. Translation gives CASSPRSESEKLFF.

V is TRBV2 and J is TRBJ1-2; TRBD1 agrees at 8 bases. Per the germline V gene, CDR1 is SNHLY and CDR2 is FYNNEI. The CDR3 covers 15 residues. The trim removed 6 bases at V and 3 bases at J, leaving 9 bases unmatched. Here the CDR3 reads CASRADRGEYYGYTF. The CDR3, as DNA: TGTGCCAGCAGAGCAGACAGGGGCGAGTACTATGGCTACACCTTC.

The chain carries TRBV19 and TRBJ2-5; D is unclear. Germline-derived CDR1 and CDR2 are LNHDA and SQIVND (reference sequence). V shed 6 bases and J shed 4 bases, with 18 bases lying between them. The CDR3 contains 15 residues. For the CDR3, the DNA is TGTGCCAGTAGGAGTGTCTCTCCTGAGGCAGAGACCCAGTACTTC. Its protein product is CASRSVSPEAETQYF.

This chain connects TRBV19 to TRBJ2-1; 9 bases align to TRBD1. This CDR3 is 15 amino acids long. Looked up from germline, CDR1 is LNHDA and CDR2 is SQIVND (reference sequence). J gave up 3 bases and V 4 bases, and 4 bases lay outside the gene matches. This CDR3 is CASSKPGQGYNEQFF. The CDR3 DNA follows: TGTGCCAGTAGTAAACCGGGACAGGGCTACAATGAGCAGTTCTTC.

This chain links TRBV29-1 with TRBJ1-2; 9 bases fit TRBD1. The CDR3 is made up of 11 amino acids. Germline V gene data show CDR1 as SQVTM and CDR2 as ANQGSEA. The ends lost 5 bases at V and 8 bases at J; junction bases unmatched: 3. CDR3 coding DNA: TGCAGCGTTCGACAGGGGGACGGCTACACCTTC. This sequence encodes CSVRQGDGYTF.

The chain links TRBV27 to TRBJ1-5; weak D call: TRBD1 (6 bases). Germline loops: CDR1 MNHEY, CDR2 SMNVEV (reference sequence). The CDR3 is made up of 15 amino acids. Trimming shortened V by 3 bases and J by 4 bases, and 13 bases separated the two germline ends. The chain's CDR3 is CASSLAGVGNQPQHF. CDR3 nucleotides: TGTGCCAGCAGTTTGGCAGGGGTAGGTAATCAGCCCCAGCATTTT.

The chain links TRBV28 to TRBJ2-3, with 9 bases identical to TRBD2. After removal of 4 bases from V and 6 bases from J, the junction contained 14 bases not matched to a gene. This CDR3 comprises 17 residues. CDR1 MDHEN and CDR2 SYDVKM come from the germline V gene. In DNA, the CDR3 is TGTGCCAGCAGTTCCTCCTCCACCGGGACTAGCATGGATACGCAGTATTTT. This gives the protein CASSSSSTGTSMDTQYF. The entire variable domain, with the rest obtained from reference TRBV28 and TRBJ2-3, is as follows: DVKVTQSSRYLVKRTGEKVFLECVQDMDHENMFWYRQDPGLGLRLIYFSYDVKMKEKGDIPEGYSVSREKKERFSLILESASTNQTSMYLCASSSSSTGTSMDTQYFGPGTRLTVL.

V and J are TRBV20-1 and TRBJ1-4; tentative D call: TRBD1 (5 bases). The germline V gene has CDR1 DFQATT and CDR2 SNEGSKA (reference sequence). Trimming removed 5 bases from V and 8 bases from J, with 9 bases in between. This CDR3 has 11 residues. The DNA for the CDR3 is TGCAGTGCTGAGAAGGGGGAAAAACTGTTTTTT. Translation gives CSAEKGEKLFF.

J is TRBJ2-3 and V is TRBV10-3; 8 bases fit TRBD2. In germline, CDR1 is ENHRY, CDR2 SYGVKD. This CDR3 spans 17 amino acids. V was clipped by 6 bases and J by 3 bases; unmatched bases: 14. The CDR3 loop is CAIRAHQDGGETDTQYF. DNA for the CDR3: TGTGCCATCAGGGCCCACCAGGACGGGGGGGAAACAGATACGCAGTATTTT.

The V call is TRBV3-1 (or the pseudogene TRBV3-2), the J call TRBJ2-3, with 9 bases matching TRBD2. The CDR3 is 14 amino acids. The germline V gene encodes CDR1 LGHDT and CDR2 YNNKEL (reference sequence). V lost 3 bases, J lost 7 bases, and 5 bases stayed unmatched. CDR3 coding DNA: TGTGCCAGCAGCCACGGGCGGGGGGGATATACGCAGTATTTT. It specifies CASSHGRGGYTQYF.

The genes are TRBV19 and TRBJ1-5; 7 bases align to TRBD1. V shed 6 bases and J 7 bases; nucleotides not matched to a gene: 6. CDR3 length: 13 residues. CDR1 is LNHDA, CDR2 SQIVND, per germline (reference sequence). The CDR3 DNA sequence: TGTGCCAGTAGGACGGACAGGCGCCAGCCCCAGCATTTT. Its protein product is CASRTDRRQPQHF.

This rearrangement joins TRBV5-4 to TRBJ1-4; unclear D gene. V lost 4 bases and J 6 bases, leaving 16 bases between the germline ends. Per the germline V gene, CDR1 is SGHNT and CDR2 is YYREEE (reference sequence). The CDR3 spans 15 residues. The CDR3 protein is CASSPAAGLDEKLFF. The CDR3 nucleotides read TGTGCCAGCAGCCCCGCGGCGGGCCTTGATGAAAAACTGTTTTTT.

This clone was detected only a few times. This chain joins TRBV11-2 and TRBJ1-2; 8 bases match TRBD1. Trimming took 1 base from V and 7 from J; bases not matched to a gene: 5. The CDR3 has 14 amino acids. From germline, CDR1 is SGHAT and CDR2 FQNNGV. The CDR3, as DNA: TGTGCCAGCAGCTTAGGGACAGGGTCTTTTGGCTACACCTTC. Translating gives CASSLGTGSFGYTF.

The CDR3 DNA reads TGTGCCAGCAGCAGGGGACTAGCGGGCCTGGGGGACATTCAGTACTTC. Its translation: CASSRGLAGLGDIQYF. The rearrangement joins TRBV9 to TRBJ2-4, with TRBD2 identical over 12 bases. The V gene's germline CDR1 is SGDLS and CDR2 YYNGEE. The CDR3 has 16 amino acids. V lost 4 bases, J lost 8 bases, and 10 bases stayed unmatched.

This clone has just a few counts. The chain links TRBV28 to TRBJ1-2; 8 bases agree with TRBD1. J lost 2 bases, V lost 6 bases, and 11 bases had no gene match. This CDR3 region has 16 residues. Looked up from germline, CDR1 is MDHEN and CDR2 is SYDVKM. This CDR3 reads CASRTFPDRDNYGYTF. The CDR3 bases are TGTGCCAGCAGAACTTTCCCGGACAGGGACAACTATGGCTACACCTTC.

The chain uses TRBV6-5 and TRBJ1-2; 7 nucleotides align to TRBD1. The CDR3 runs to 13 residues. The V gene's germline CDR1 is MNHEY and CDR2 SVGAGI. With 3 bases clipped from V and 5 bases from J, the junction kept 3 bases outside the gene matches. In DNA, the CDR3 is TGTGCCAGCAGTTATGGGACAGATTATGGCTACACCTTC. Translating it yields CASSYGTDYGYTF.

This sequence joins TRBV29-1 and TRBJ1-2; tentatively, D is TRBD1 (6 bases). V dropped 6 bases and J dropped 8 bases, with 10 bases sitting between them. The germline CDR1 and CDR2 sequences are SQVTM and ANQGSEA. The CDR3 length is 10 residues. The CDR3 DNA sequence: TGCAGCGTGGCCGACAGGGGCTACACCTTC. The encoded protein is CSVADRGYTF. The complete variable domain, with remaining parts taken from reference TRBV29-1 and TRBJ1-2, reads SAVISQKPSRDICQRGTSLTIQCQVDSQVTMMFWYRQQPGQSLTLIATANQGSEATYESGFVIDKFPISRPNLTFSTLTVSNMSPEDSSIYLCSVADRGYTFGSGTRLTVV.

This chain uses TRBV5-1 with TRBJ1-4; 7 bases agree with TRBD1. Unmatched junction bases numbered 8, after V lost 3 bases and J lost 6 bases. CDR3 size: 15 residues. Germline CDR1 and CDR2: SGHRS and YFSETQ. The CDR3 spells CASSSRGGVDEKLFF. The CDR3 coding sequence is TGCGCCAGCAGCTCCCGAGGGGGCGTTGATGAAAAACTGTTTTTT.

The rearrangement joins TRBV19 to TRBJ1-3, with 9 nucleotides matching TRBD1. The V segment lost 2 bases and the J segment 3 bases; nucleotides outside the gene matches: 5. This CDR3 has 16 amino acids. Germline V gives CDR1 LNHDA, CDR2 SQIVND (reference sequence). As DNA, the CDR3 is TGTGCCAGTAGTATAACGGGGACAGGGATTGGAAACACCATATATTTT. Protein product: CASSITGTGIGNTIYF.

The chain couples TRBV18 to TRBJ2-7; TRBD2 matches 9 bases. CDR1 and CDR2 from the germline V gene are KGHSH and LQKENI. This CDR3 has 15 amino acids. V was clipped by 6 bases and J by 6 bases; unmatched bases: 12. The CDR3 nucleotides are TGTGCCAGCTCGCTCGCAAGGCTAGCGGGAATCGAGCAGTACTTC. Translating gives CASSLARLAGIEQYF.

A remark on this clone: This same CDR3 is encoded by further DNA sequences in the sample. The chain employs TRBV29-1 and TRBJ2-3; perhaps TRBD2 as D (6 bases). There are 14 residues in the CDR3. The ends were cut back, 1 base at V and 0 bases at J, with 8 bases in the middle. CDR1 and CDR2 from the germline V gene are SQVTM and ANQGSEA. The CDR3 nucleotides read TGCAGCGTTGAAGGCGGGACTAGCACAGATACGCAGTATTTT. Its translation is CSVEGGTSTDTQYF.

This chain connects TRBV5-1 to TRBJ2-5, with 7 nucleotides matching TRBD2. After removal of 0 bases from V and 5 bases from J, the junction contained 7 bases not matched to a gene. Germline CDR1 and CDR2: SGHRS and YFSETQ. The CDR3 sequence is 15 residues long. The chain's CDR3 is CASSLEGSGWETQYF. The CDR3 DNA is TGCGCCAGCAGCTTGGAAGGTAGCGGGTGGGAGACCCAGTACTTC.

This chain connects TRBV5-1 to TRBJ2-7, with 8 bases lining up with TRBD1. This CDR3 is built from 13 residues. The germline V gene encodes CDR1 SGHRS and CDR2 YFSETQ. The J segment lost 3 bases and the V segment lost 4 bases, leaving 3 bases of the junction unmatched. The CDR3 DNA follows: TGCGCCAGCAGCAACACAGGGGGCTACGAGCAGTACTTC. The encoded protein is CASSNTGGYEQYF. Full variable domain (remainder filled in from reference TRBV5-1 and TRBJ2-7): KAGVTQTPRYLIKTRGQQVTLSCSPISGHRSVSWYQQTPGQGLQFLFEYFSETQRNKGNFPGRFSGRQFSNSRSEMNVSTLELGDSALYLCASSNTGGYEQYFGPGTRLTVT.

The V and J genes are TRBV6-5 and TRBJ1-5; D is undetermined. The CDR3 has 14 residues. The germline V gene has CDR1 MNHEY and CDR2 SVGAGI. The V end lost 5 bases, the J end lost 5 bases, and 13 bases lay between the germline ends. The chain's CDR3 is CASSLHNRDQPQHF. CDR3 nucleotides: TGTGCCAGCAGTCTTCACAACCGGGATCAGCCCCAGCATTTT.

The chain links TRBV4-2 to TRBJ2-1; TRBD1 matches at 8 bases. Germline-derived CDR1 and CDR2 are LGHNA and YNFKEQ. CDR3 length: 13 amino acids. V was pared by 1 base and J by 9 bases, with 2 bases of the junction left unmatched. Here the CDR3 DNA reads TGTGCCAGCAGCCAAGGGACAGGGCGTGAGCAGTTCTTC. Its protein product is CASSQGTGREQFF.